This entry is about one T cell receptor beta chain. Its target is unknown. Via MiXCR, TCRdb re-called the 5' RACE reads, giving one row per CDR3 protein. The profile shows more than 300,000 distinct CDR3 sequences, 6.8% of them singletons. This specimen belongs to a study of T cells after yellow fever vaccination. About the research overall: Fractions of low cell number were prepared using SMART-Seq v4 Ultra Low Input.

Findings of the study overall: FACS-sorted repertoires could contain abundant clonotypes contaminating from the bulk population. The appearance of a small share of clonotypes in both CD4 and CD8 compartments was observed. Subsequent to the booster, the majority of primary-vaccination clones reappeared (around 96% CD4, 80% to 90% CD8).

Germline loops: CDR1 MNHEY, CDR2 SMNVEV (reference sequence). Trimming removed 0 bases from V and 4 bases from J, with 4 bases in between. The length of the CDR3 is 13 residues. The sample was PBMCs, taken about 49 days after the first yellow fever vaccination. The sequence was collected from a man aged 18 to 30 who received the YFV17D yellow fever vaccine. The gene calls are TRBV27 and TRBJ1-5; D unclear. This CDR3 is CASSLSVNQPQHF. CDR3 coding DNA: TGTGCCAGCAGTTTATCAGTTAATCAGCCCCAGCATTTT.